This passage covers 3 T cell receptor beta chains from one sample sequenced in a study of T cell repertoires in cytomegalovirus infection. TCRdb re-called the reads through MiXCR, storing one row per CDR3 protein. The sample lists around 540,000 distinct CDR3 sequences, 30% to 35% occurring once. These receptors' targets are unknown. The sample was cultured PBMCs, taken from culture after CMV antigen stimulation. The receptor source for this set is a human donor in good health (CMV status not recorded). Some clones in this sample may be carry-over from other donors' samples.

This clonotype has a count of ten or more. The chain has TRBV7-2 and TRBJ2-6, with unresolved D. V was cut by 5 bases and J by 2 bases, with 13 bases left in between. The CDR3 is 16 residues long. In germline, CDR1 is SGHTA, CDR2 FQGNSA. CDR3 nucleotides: TGTGCCAGCAGCCGTTTAGGCGGAGCTGGGGCCAACGTCCTGACTTTC. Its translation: CASSRLGGAGANVLTF.

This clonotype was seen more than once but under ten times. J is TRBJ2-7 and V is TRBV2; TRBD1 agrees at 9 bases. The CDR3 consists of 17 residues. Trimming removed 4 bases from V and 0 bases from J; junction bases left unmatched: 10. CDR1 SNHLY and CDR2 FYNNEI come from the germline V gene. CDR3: CASSGGQGGLSSYEQYV. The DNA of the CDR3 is TGTGCCAGCAGTGGGGGACAGGGTGGGCTTTCCTCCTACGAGCAGTACGTC.

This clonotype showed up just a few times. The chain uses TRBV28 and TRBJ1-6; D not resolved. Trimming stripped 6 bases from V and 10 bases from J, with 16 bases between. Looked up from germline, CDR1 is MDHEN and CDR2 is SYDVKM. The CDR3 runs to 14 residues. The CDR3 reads CASSTTSGWSPLHF. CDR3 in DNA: TGTGCCAGCAGCACGACCTCGGGTTGGTCACCCCTCCACTTT.